The clone carrying this T cell receptor (beta chain) is a singleton in its sample. Sequenced by immunoSEQ multiplex PCR; TCRdb stores in-frame clones only, minus some. The data contain about 72,000 clones, more than 90% of them singletons. The CDR3 length is 13 residues. With 2 bases removed from V and 3 bases from J, the gap between germline ends came to 5 bases. Looked up from germline, CDR1 is MNHEY and CDR2 is SMNVEV (reference sequence). These data are taken from a study of technical replicates of blood from a few donors. J is TRBJ1-5 and V is TRBV27; TRBD1 is a possible D gene (5 bases). What was sequenced was T cells isolated from PBMCs. The TCR originated in a human donor in good health. The CDR3 DNA follows: TGTGCCAGCAGTTTAGGGGCCAATCAGCCCCAGCATTTT. This translates into CASSLGANQPQHF.